This T cell receptor (beta chain) was profiled in a study of identical twins. Carrying unique molecular identifiers, the cDNA also gained a universal primer site through template switching. TCRdb reanalysed the 5' RACE reads using MiXCR and keeps one entry per CDR3 protein. The sample contains fewer than 500,000 distinct CDR3 sequences, roughly an eighth of which appear only once. Broader study findings: Insertions were reduced in abundant cord blood beta clonotypes but not in memory repertoires. Twin pairs' shared out-of-frame alpha sequences were enriched in low generation probability.

This clonotype was detected a few times. The antigen remains unidentified. CDR1 and CDR2 (germline): SGHAT, FQNNGV. Trimming took 5 bases from V and 4 from J, leaving 14 bases between them. CDR3 length equals 15 residues. These data were likewise used in another study, on yellow fever vaccine responses in identical twins. This second study notes: Among the twins, the vaccine T cell response reportedly seemed partly convergent and partly personalized.

This rearrangement joins TRBV11-2 to TRBJ2-2; possibly TRBD2 for D (5 bases). The specimen sequenced was CD4+ T cells sorted from blood. The source is a woman younger than 35 in good health. The CDR3, as DNA: TGTGCCAGCAGCCCCCGGATAGCGAGCACCGGGGAGCTGTTTTTT. This gives the protein CASSPRIASTGELFF.